The rows below give T cell receptor beta chains drawn from one sample of a study of T cell responses to AZD1222 COVID-19 vaccine. Generated by immunoSEQ multiplex PCR, the TCRdb table keeps only in-frame clones and is missing some. The sample holds about 140,000 clones, 85% to 95% seen once. The sample was peripheral blood, taken on day 0 of AZD1222 vaccination. The receptors shown here come from an adult in good health. Each CDR3 is given with its conserved first and last residue. The D gene is left open where the match is weak. Size is stated for part of the rows, as once, few or many counts, or as a class when the clone is expanded.

j_gene,d_gene,v_gene,abundance,CDR3aa,CDR3nt
TRBJ1-2,NA,TRBV7-8,few,CASSSLASVTNGYTF,TGTGCCAGCAGCTCCCTAGCAAGCGTAACTAATGGCTACACCTTC
TRBJ1-4,NA,TRBV9,NA,CASSVQGEEKLFF,TGTGCCAGCAGCGTACAGGGTGAAGAAAAACTGTTTTTT
TRBJ2-7,TRBD1,TRBV2,NA,CASGRTGTGLKQNSYEQYF,TGTGCCAGCGGTAGAACCGGGACAGGCTTAAAACAAAACTCCTACGAGCAGTACTTC
TRBJ2-7,NA,TRBV9,NA,CASSAGGAGSYEQYF,TGTGCCAGCAGCGCAGGTGGGGCAGGCTCCTACGAGCAGTACTTC
TRBJ1-5,NA,TRBV5-4,NA,CASSPGAGATPQPQHF,TGTGCCAGCAGCCCCGGGGCGGGGGCGACCCCTCAGCCCCAGCATTTT
TRBJ2-6,TRBD2,TRBV6-5,NA,CASRSGTLGANVLTF,TGTGCCAGCAGGAGCGGGACCCTAGGGGCCAACGTCCTGACTTTC
TRBJ2-1,TRBD2,TRBV25-1,NA,CASSGPGLGDNEQFF,TGTGCCAGCAGTGGCCCGGGACTAGGTGACAATGAGCAGTTCTTC
TRBJ1-2,NA,TRBV29-1,NA,CSGGAATGVGGYTF,TGCAGCGGTGGGGCAGCGACAGGAGTAGGTGGCTACACCTTC
TRBJ1-4,NA,TRBV3-1/TRBV3-2,NA,CASSHEGTSDEKLFF,TGTGCCAGCAGCCATGAGGGCACGTCGGACGAAAAACTGTTTTTT
TRBJ1-4,NA,TRBV4-1,NA,CASSTAGNYLGKLFF,TGCGCCAGCAGCACAGCAGGGAATTACTTGGGAAAACTGTTTTTT